The 27 T cell receptor beta chains below all came from one sample that was sequenced in a study of T cells after yellow fever vaccination. TCRdb passed the 5' RACE reads through MiXCR, listing each CDR3 protein once. The table lists hundreds of thousands of distinct CDR3 sequences, less than 4.5% of them singletons. Specimen: PBMCs, collected on the day of the yellow fever booster vaccination. The receptors here all came from a man aged 18 to 29 who received the YFV17D yellow fever vaccine.

The chain has TRBV9 and TRBJ2-5; D could derive from TRBD1 or TRBD2 (6 bases each). V lost 0 bases and J 4 bases, leaving 10 bases between the germline ends. The CDR3 length is 14 residues. CDR1 is SGDLS, CDR2 YYNGEE, per germline. The CDR3 DNA sequence: TGTGCCAGCAGCGTAGAGGGGGGCGCAGAGACCCAGTACTTC. Amino acid sequence: CASSVEGGAETQYF.

This clonotype was picked up many times. CDR3 sequence reads: CASSLPRGGDEQFF. CDR3 nucleotide sequence: TGCGCCAGCAGCTTGCCACGAGGGGGTGATGAGCAGTTCTTC. This chain uses TRBV5-1 with TRBJ2-1; TRBD1 might be the D (6 bases). CDR1 and CDR2 (germline): SGHRS, YFSETQ. Trimming left V 1 base short and J 8 bases short, with 13 bases between. The CDR3 covers 14 residues.

This clonotype was seen only a few times. The chain recombines TRBV19 with TRBJ2-1; 15 nucleotides agree with TRBD2. Germline assignment: CDR1 LNHDA and CDR2 SQIVND (reference sequence). The V and J ends lost 5 bases and 7 bases, in that order; junction bases with no gene match: 6. This CDR3 spans 16 amino acids. The CDR3 nucleotides read TGTGCCAGTAGTGCGGGACTAGCGGGGGGTTGGAATGAGCAGTTCTTC. This sequence encodes CASSAGLAGGWNEQFF.

In its sample, this clonotype was seen many times. The genes are TRBV5-1 and TRBJ1-1; D is perhaps TRBD1 (5 bases). The CDR3 contains 16 residues. The V end was cut by 0 bases, the J end by 5 bases, with 17 bases between. CDR1 and CDR2 from the germline V gene are SGHRS and YFSETQ. CDR3 DNA sequence: TGCGCCAGCAGCTTGGCGGAAGGGAGGGGCGGTACTGAAGCTTTCTTT. Amino acid sequence: CASSLAEGRGGTEAFF.

This clonotype was observed many times. The chain joins TRBV3-1 to TRBJ2-3; TRBD2 matches 8 bases. The length of the CDR3 is 13 residues. The V gene's germline CDR1 is LGHDT and CDR2 YNNKEL (reference sequence). The junction had 1 base not matched to a gene; V was cut back by 7 bases and J by 1 base. The CDR3 loop reads CASKLAGTDTQYF. In DNA form, the CDR3 reads TGTGCCAGCAAACTAGCGGGCACAGATACGCAGTATTTT.

This clonotype was seen more than once but under ten times. This chain connects TRBV6-1 to TRBJ2-7; 10 bases map to TRBD1. In germline, CDR1 is MNHNS, CDR2 SASEGT. Losses at the gene ends were 11 bases for V and 3 bases for J; bases not matched to a gene: 13. CDR3 length: 15 amino acids. The CDR3 sequence is CAGGTGAVTFYEQYF. The CDR3 DNA sequence: TGTGCCGGAGGGACAGGGGCCGTTACTTTCTACGAGCAGTACTTC.

This clonotype was recorded at least ten times. The chain combines TRBV9 with TRBJ1-1; TRBD1 matches 7 bases. With 4 bases clipped from V and 3 bases from J, the junction kept 9 bases outside the gene matches. There are 15 residues in the CDR3. Germline values: CDR1 SGDLS, CDR2 YYNGEE. CDR3 in amino acids: CASSPHGTVDTEAFF. As DNA, the CDR3 is TGTGCCAGCAGCCCCCACGGGACAGTGGACACTGAAGCTTTCTTT.

This clonotype was seen many times. The CDR3 here is CASSGQGVEQYF. CDR3 in DNA: TGCGCCAGCTCTGGACAGGGCGTCGAGCAGTACTTC. V gene TRBV5-1 combines with J gene TRBJ2-7; TRBD1 agrees at 8 bases. CDR3 length: 12 residues. V gave up 7 bases and J gave up 6 bases; unmatched junction bases: 6. Per the germline V gene, CDR1 is SGHRS and CDR2 is YFSETQ.

This clonotype was counted ten times or more. The genes are TRBV12-3 or TRBV12-4 and TRBJ2-1; D remains ambiguous. The CDR3 contains 13 residues. Trimming cost V 1 base and J 5 bases, with 6 bases left between them. This CDR3 reads CASSLVIDNEQFF. CDR3 bases: TGTGCCAGCAGTTTAGTAATAGACAATGAGCAGTTCTTC.

This clonotype was picked up many times. The chain recombines TRBV5-1 with TRBJ1-3; D unclear. V was clipped by 7 bases and J by 0 bases, with 8 bases between them. Per germline, CDR1 SGHRS and CDR2 YFSETQ. The CDR3 extends over 13 amino acids. The CDR3 DNA follows: TGCGCCAGCGGACGGAGCTCTGGAAACACCATATATTTT. Its translation is CASGRSSGNTIYF. The full variable domain, rest sourced from reference TRBV5-1 and TRBJ1-3, is KAGVTQTPRYLIKTRGQQVTLSCSPISGHRSVSWYQQTPGQGLQFLFEYFSETQRNKGNFPGRFSGRQFSNSRSEMNVSTLELGDSALYLCASGRSSGNTIYFGEGSWLTVV.

V and J are TRBV29-1 and TRBJ2-5; TRBD1 might be the D (6 bases). The length of the CDR3 is 13 residues. The V and J ends lost 6 bases and 3 bases respectively, with 14 bases between them. Germline V gene sequence: CDR1 SQVTM, CDR2 ANQGSEA. In nucleotides, the CDR3 is TGCAGCGTATCCTGGACAGTTGAAGAGACCCAGTACTTC. Protein sequence: CSVSWTVEETQYF.

This clonotype turned up a few times. The J gene is TRBJ1-6, the V gene TRBV29-1, with D possibly matching TRBD1 (5 bases). Germline CDR1 and CDR2: SQVTM and ANQGSEA. The CDR3 extends over 14 amino acids. V was cut by 6 bases and J by 0 bases, with 9 bases left in between. CDR3 nucleotides: TGCAGCGTGGGGGACGGCTCCTATAATTCACCCCTCCACTTT. Translated: CSVGDGSYNSPLHF.

This clonotype appeared a few times. The chain couples TRBV25-1 to TRBJ1-3; D is possibly TRBD1 (5 bases). The ends were cut back, 4 bases at V and 2 bases at J, with 12 bases in the middle. The CDR3 length is 15 residues. Germline V gene data show CDR1 as MGHDK and CDR2 as SYGVNS. CDR3 in DNA: TGTGCCAGCAGTGGCTACCTGGGGGCTGGAAACACCATATATTTT. This sequence encodes CASSGYLGAGNTIYF. Full variable domain (outside the CDR3, taken from reference TRBV25-1 and TRBJ1-3): EADIYQTPRYLVIGTGKKITLECSQTMGHDKMYWYQQDPGMELHLIHYSYGVNSTEKGDLSSESTVSRIRTEHFPLTLESARPSHTSQYLCASSGYLGAGNTIYFGEGSWLTVV.

The sample holds many counts of this clonotype. This chain joins TRBV20-1 and TRBJ2-3; D is tentatively TRBD1 or TRBD2 (6 bases each). CDR3 size: 15 residues. Germline loops: CDR1 DFQATT, CDR2 SNEGSKA (reference sequence). The V gene lost 0 bases and the J gene lost 6 bases, with 16 bases spanning the gap. The CDR3 spells CSAREGGSSTDTQYF. The CDR3 nucleotides read TGCAGTGCTAGAGAAGGGGGGTCGTCCACTGATACGCAGTATTTT.

Ten or more counts support this clonotype. The CDR3 region has the DNA TGCGCCAGCAGCGCCGGACTAGCGACCTTCTACGAGCAGTACTTC. Translated: CASSAGLATFYEQYF. The genes are TRBV5-1 and TRBJ2-7, with TRBD2 matching over 9 bases. CDR1 is SGHRS and CDR2 is YFSETQ in the germline V gene. The CDR3 is 15 amino acids. Trimming cost V 4 bases and J 3 bases; bases outside gene matches: 8.

This clonotype was seen repeatedly, ten times or more. The chain links TRBV18 to TRBJ2-5; D not certain. Looked up from germline, CDR1 is KGHSH and CDR2 is LQKENI. The CDR3 loop spans 13 amino acids. Trimming took off 2 bases at V and 2 bases at J, with 6 bases between the two ends. Here the CDR3 DNA reads TGTGCCAGCTCACCATACCAGCAAGAGACCCAGTACTTC. Translating gives CASSPYQQETQYF.

The chain employs TRBV28 and TRBJ2-3, with a possible D match to TRBD2 (7 bases). The CDR3 has 14 amino acids. V lost 7 bases, J lost 2 bases, and 13 bases lay in between. Germline CDR1 and CDR2: MDHEN and SYDVKM. CDR3 bases: TGTGCCAGCACCCCGGGGGGCGCCACAGATACGCAGTATTTT. It is translated as CASTPGGATDTQYF.

Many counts were recorded for this clonotype. The gene calls are TRBV18 and TRBJ2-3; D is unclear. CDR3 size: 14 residues. From germline, CDR1 is KGHSH and CDR2 LQKENI. Trimming stripped 1 base from V and 0 bases from J, with 5 bases between. The CDR3 DNA sequence: TGTGCCAGCTCACCACAAACTAGCACAGATACGCAGTATTTT. It is translated as CASSPQTSTDTQYF.

This clonotype was observed many times. The CDR3 protein is CASSATLGTNTGELFF. CDR3 in DNA: TGCGCCAGCAGCGCAACCCTCGGAACGAACACCGGGGAGCTGTTTTTT. This rearrangement joins TRBV5-1 to TRBJ2-2; no reliable D call. V was shortened by 4 bases and J by 0 bases, with 13 bases between the two germline ends. The CDR3 runs 16 residues. From germline, CDR1 is SGHRS and CDR2 YFSETQ.

V gene TRBV28 combines with J gene TRBJ1-6; 7 bases line up with TRBD1. V lost 4 bases, J lost 10 bases, and 10 bases stayed unmatched. In germline, CDR1 is MDHEN, CDR2 SYDVKM. This CDR3 is 15 amino acids long. The CDR3 spells CASSWDSREGSPLHF. The CDR3 nucleotides read TGTGCCAGCAGTTGGGACAGTCGTGAGGGATCACCCCTCCACTTT.

This clonotype was seen ten or more times. The V call is TRBV27, the J call TRBJ2-2; D is ambiguous. This CDR3 is built from 15 residues. Germline assignment: CDR1 MNHEY and CDR2 SMNVEV (reference sequence). The V end was cut by 5 bases, the J end by 4 bases, with 14 bases between. DNA for the CDR3: TGTGCCAGCAGTCCCCTTAGTGTACCCACCGGGGAGCTGTTTTTT. Residues: CASSPLSVPTGELFF.

The rearrangement uses TRBV20-1 and TRBJ2-1; TRBD2 aligns across 9 bases. Trimming removed 4 bases from V and 5 bases from J; junction bases left unmatched: 3. The CDR3 is 13 residues long. Germline values: CDR1 DFQATT, CDR2 SNEGSKA (reference sequence). The CDR3 sequence is CSAIAGAHNEQFF. The CDR3 bases are TGCAGTGCTATAGCGGGGGCCCACAATGAGCAGTTCTTC.

The chain uses TRBV6-5 and TRBJ2-7; possible D gene TRBD1, 6 bases. Trimming shortened V by 5 bases and J by 2 bases, and 13 bases separated the two germline ends. Per germline, CDR1 MNHEY and CDR2 SVGAGI. The CDR3 spans 14 residues. In nucleotides, the CDR3 is TGTGCCAGCAGTCCAGGGGTTGGGGCCTACGAGCAGTACGTC. Translation: CASSPGVGAYEQYV.

This clonotype appeared a few times. The chain is built from TRBV7-2 and TRBJ2-3; 8 bases match TRBD2. V shed 5 bases and J 4 bases; nucleotides not matched to a gene: 8. The CDR3 sequence is 15 residues long. Germline V gene lookup returns CDR1 SGHTA and CDR2 FQGNSA. The CDR3 loop is CASSNGGATADTQYF. The CDR3 region has the DNA TGTGCCAGCAGCAACGGGGGGGCCACAGCAGATACGCAGTATTTT.

This clonotype has ten or more counts. The chain carries TRBV4-3 and TRBJ1-1; TRBD1 is a possible D gene (6 bases). The CDR3 covers 16 residues. The germline V gene has CDR1 LGHNA and CDR2 YSLEER. Trimming removed 0 bases from V and 6 bases from J, with 17 bases in between. The CDR3 is CASSQDHPGAPAEAFF. Written as DNA, the CDR3 is TGCGCCAGCAGCCAAGATCATCCGGGGGCGCCGGCTGAAGCTTTCTTT.

This clonotype was picked up many times. The rearrangement joins TRBV6-2 or TRBV6-3 to TRBJ1-2; 8 bases agree with TRBD1. V dropped 4 bases and J dropped 4; count of bases not matched to a gene: 17. Germline CDR1 MNHEY, CDR2 SVGEGT. The CDR3 sequence is 18 residues long. CDR3 protein: CASSSWNWQGALSYGYTF. CDR3 sequence (DNA): TGTGCCAGCAGTTCGTGGAACTGGCAGGGGGCTTTGAGCTATGGCTACACCTTC.

This rearrangement joins TRBV20-1 to TRBJ2-1, with a tentative D call TRBD2 (5 bases). The CDR3 runs 12 residues. The germline CDR1 and CDR2 sequences are DFQATT and SNEGSKA (reference sequence). Trimming took 1 base from V and 10 from J, leaving 11 bases between them. The CDR3 DNA reads TGCAGTGCTAGAGTGGGAGACACAGAGCAGTTCTTC. It is translated as CSARVGDTEQFF.